These 3 T cell receptor beta chains originate from one sample sequenced in a study of OX40 agonist ivuxolimab in advanced cancers. TCRdb keeps only in-frame clones here, not all; method: immunoSEQ multiplex PCR. The sample lists approximately 58,000 clones, 80% to 90% occurring once. The source was CD4+ or CD8+ T cells sorted from blood, collected in a trial of the OX40 agonist ivuxolimab. Receptors were obtained from an adult with an advanced solid tumor such as melanoma, head and neck, liver or kidney cancer.

This clone was detected only a few times. The chain combines TRBV6-1 with TRBJ1-6; D gene uncertain. V was clipped by 1 base and J by 15 bases, with 13 bases between them. Germline values: CDR1 MNHNS, CDR2 SASEGT. The CDR3 spans 13 residues. The CDR3 nucleotides are TGTGCCAGCAGTGAAGTCAGCGACACCTACCTCCACTTT. This sequence encodes CASSEVSDTYLHF.

The genes are TRBV18 and TRBJ1-1; perhaps TRBD1 as D (5 bases). This CDR3 has 16 amino acids. The V end was cut by 1 base, the J end by 7 bases, with 19 bases between. Germline assignment: CDR1 KGHSH and CDR2 LQKENI. The CDR3, as DNA: TGTGCCAGCTCACCACGTCTTCAGGGACCGGTTGGTGAAGCTTTCTTT. Its protein is CASSPRLQGPVGEAFF.

V is TRBV18 and J is TRBJ2-5, with a weak D call TRBD1 (5 bases). The DNA end is more similar to TRBJ2-7, so the J call may be wrong. CDR3 length: 12 amino acids. The germline V gene encodes CDR1 KGHSH and CDR2 LQKENI. This CDR3 reads CASSQRGYEQYF. The CDR3 DNA reads as TGTGCCAGCTCGCAAAGGGGCTACGAGCAGTACTTC.